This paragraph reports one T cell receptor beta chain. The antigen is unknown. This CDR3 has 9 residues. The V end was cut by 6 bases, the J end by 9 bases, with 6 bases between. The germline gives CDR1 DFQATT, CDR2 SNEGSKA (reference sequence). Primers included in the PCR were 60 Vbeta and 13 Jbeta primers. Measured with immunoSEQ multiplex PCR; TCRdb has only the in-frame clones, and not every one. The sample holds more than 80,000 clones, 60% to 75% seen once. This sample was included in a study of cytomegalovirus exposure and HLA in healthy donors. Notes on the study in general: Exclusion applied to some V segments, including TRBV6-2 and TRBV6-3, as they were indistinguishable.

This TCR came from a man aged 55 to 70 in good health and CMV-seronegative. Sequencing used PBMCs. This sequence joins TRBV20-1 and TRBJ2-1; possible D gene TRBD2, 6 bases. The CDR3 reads CSAGSEQFF. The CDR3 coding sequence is TGCAGTGCCGGGAGTGAGCAGTTCTTC.